In its sample, the clone carrying this TCR beta chain was seen many times. These data come from a study of kidney transplant recipient with SARS-CoV-2 infection. Using its own MiXCR run on the reads, TCRdb lists one record per CDR3 protein. The table includes fewer than 250,000 distinct CDR3 sequences, under 35% detected once. Germline CDR1 is MNHEY and CDR2 is SVGAGI. The V end was cut by 4 bases, the J end by 4 bases, with 22 bases between. The CDR3 runs 17 residues. This chain uses TRBV6-5 with TRBJ1-2; D is ambiguous. The sample was a blood sample, taken at baseline and around day 120 from a kidney transplant recipient. The receptor comes from a male patient in his thirties who had COVID-19 and was a kidney transplant recipient. Some T cells may be the graft donor's. CDR3 coding DNA: TGTGCCAGCAGTTCTCAGCTCTCTATGCGAAAGACCTATGGCTACACCTTC. Residues: CASSSQLSMRKTYGYTF.